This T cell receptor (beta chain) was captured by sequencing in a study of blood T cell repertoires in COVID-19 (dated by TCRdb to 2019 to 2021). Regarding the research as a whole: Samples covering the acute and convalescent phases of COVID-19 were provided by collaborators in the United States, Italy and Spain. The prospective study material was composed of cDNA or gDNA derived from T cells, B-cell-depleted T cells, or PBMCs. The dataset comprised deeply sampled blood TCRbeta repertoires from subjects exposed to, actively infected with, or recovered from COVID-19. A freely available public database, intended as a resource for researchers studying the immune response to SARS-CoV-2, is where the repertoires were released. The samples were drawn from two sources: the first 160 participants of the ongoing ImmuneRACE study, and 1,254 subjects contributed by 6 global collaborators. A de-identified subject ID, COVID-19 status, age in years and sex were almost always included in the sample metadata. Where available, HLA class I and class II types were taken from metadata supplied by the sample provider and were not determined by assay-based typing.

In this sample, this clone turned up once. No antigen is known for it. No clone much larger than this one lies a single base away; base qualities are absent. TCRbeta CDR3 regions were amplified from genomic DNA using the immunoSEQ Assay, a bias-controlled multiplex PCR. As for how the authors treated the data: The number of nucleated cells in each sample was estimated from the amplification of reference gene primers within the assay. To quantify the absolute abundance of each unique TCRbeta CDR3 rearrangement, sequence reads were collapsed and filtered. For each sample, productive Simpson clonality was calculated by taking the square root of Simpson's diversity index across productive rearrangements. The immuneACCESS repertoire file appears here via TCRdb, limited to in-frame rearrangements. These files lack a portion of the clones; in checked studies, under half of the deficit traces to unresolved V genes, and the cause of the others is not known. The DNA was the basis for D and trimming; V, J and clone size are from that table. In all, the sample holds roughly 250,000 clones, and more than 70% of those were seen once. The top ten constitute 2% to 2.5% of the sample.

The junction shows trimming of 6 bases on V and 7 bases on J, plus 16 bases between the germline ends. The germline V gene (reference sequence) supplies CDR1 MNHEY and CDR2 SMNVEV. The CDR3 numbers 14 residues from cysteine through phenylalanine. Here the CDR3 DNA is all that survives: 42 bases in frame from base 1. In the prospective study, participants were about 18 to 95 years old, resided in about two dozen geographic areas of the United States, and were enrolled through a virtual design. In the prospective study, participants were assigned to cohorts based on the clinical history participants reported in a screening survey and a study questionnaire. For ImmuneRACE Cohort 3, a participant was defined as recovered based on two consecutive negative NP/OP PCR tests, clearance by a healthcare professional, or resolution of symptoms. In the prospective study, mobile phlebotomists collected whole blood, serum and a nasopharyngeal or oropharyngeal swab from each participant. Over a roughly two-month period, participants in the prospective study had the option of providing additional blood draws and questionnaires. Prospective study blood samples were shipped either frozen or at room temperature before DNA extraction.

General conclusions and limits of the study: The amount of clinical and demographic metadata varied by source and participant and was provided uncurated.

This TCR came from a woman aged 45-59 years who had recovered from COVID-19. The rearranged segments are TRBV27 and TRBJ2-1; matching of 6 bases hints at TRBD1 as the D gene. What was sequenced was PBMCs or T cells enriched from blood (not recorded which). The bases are TGTGCCAGCAGCCGATACCAAACAGGGAATGAGCAGTTCTTC. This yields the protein CASSRYQTGNEQFF.